These 4 T cell receptor beta chains were sequenced from one sample in a study of low-dose radiotherapy and immunotherapy resistance in tumors. Primers targeting TRAV and TRBV primed first-strand cDNA, covering alpha and beta chains. The authors ran 15 to 25 PCR cycles to amplify TCRs with a constant-region primer and V-primer adapter. From the reads, TCRdb called clonotypes with MiXCR, one entry per CDR3 protein. This sample carries 14,000 to 15,000 distinct CDR3 sequences, about half of them seen once, and the ten largest clones take roughly 3.5%. These receptors all come from a human donor with advanced metastatic prostate, ovarian, gallbladder or colorectal cancer (not recorded which). This table probably holds off-target reads from a library built for another chain.

This chain links TRBV6-5 with TRBJ1-1; possibly TRBD1 for D (5 bases). The CDR3 is 14 residues long. V was clipped by 2 bases and J by 0 bases, with 7 bases between them. Germline lookup yields CDR1 MNHEY and CDR2 SVGAGI. The CDR3 region is CASSYGAMNTEAFF. The CDR3 nucleotides read TGTGCCAGCAGTTACGGGGCGATGAACACTGAAGCTTTCTTT.

This clonotype was seen a few times. This CDR3 is CASSLERTDTQYF. The CDR3 DNA reads TGTGCCAGCAGCTTGGAGCGCACAGATACGCAGTATTTT. The chain uses TRBV5-4 and TRBJ2-3, with D hard to call. Trimming shortened V by 0 bases and J by 1 base, and 3 bases separated the two germline ends. This CDR3 region has 13 residues. The germline V gene has CDR1 SGHNT and CDR2 YYREEE (reference sequence).

This chain joins TRBV28 and TRBJ1-2, with unresolved D. Per the germline V gene, CDR1 is MDHEN and CDR2 is SYDVKM. Trimming shortened V by 5 bases and J by 0 bases, and 13 bases separated the two germline ends. The CDR3 totals 15 residues. The CDR3 loop is CASSVVGLTNYGYTF. DNA for the CDR3: TGTGCCAGCAGTGTGGTCGGGTTAACTAACTATGGCTACACCTTC.

The V gene is TRBV7-9, the J gene TRBJ1-1; D unresolved. Deletions cut 4 bases from V and 4 bases from J, with 10 bases between. Germline CDR1 reads SEHNR; CDR2 reads FQNEAQ (reference sequence). This CDR3 is built from 13 residues. CDR3 amino acids: CASSSREATEAFF. In DNA form, the CDR3 reads TGTGCCAGCAGCTCCCGAGAGGCCACTGAAGCTTTCTTT.